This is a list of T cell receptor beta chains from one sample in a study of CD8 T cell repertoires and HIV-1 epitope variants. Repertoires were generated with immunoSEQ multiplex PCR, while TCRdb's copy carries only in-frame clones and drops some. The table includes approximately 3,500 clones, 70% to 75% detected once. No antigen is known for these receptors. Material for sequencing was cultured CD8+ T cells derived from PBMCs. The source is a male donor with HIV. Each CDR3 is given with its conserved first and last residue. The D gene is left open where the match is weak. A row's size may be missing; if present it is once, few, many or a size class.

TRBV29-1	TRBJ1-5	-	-	CSVGGGIDRSNQPQHF	TGCAGCGTTGGGGGGGGGATCGACAGGAGCAATCAGCCCCAGCATTTT
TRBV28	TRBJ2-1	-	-	CASSLSPDNDEQFF	TGTGCCAGCAGTTTGAGCCCCGATAACGATGAGCAGTTCTTC
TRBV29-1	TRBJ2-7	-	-	CSVRRVGSYEQYF	TGCAGCGTCAGGAGGGTAGGCTCCTACGAGCAGTACTTC
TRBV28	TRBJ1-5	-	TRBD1	CASSPGGWQPQHF	TGTGCCAGCAGCCCAGGGGGATGGCAGCCCCAGCATTTT
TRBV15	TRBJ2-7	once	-	CATSSLYRDEQYF	TGTGCCACCAGCAGCCTATACAGGGACGAGCAGTACTTC
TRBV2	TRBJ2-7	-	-	CASSSYDRSYEQYF	TGTGCCAGCAGCTCCTACGACAGAAGCTACGAGCAGTACTTC
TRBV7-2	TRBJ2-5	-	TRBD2	CASSPRGGIQETQYF	TGTGCCAGCAGCCCGCGGGGGGGGATACAAGAGACCCAGTACTTC
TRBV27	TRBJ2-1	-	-	CASSLGSSLYNEQFF	TGTGCCAGCAGTTTAGGGAGTTCTTTGTACAATGAGCAGTTCTTC
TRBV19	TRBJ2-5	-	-	CASSIDAGEQETQYF	TGTGCCAGTAGTATAGATGCTGGGGAGCAAGAGACCCAGTACTTC
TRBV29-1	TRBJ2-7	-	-	CSVGTRGISYEQYF	TGCAGCGTTGGAACACGGGGGATTAGTTACGAGCAGTACTTC
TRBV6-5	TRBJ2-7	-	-	CASSPNFYEQYF	TGTGCCAGCAGTCCTAACTTCTACGAGCAGTACTTC
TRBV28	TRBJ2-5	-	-	CASSPRVGWETQYF	TGTGCCAGCAGTCCCAGGGTAGGCTGGGAGACCCAGTACTTC
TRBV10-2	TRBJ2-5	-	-	CASSENDGTPEGETQYF	TGCGCCAGCAGTGAGAACGATGGGACTCCGGAGGGGGAGACCCAGTACTTC
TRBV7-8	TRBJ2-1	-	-	CASSLARGNEQFF	TGTGCCAGCAGCTTAGCACGAGGCAATGAGCAGTTCTTC
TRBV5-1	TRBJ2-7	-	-	CASSLGYEQYF	TGCGCCAGCAGCTTGGGGTACGAGCAGTACTTC
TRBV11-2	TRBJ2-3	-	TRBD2	CASSSRSGGTDTQYF	TGTGCCAGCAGCTCGCGGAGCGGGGGCACAGATACGCAGTATTTT
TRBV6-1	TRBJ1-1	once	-	CASSELSGYTEAFF	TGTGCCAGCAGTGAATTGTCGGGGTACACTGAAGCTTTCTTT
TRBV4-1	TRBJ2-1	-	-	CASSRSQGSYNEQFF	TGCGCCAGCAGCCGCTCTCAGGGGTCCTACAATGAGCAGTTCTTC
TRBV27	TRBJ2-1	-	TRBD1	CASSSTGGGYNEQFF	TGTGCCAGCAGTTCCACAGGGGGTGGCTACAATGAGCAGTTCTTC
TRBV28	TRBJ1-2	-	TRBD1	CASKPGQENYGYTF	TGTGCCAGCAAGCCGGGACAGGAGAACTATGGCTACACCTTC
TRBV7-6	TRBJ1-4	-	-	CASSLIGSGEKLFF	TGTGCCAGCAGCTTAATCGGGTCGGGAGAAAAACTGTTTTTT
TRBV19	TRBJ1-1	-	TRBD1	CASSMFRGTEAFF	TGTGCCAGTAGTATGTTCAGGGGGACTGAAGCTTTCTTT
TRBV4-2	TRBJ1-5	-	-	CASSQEGETNQPQHF	TGTGCCAGCAGCCAAGAAGGGGAAACCAATCAGCCCCAGCATTTT
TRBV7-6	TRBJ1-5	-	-	CASSSGYSNQPQHF	TGTGCCAGCAGCTCGGGGTATAGCAATCAGCCCCAGCATTTT
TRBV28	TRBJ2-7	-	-	CASSSQDSYEQYF	TGTGCCAGCAGTTCCCAGGACAGCTACGAGCAGTACTTC
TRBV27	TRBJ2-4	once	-	CASSLSFGGDIQYF	TGTGCCAGCAGTTTATCATTTGGTGGGGACATTCAGTACTTC
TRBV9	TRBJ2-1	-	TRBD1	CASSPETGGYYNEQFF	TGTGCCAGCAGCCCTGAGACAGGGGGTTATTACAATGAGCAGTTCTTC
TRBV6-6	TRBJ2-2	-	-	CASSYTRELFF	TGTGCCAGCAGTTACACCAGGGAGCTGTTTTTT
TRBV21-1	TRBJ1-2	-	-	CARIFASGTGRYGYTF	-
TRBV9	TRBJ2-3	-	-	CASSDSVHTQYF	TGTGCCAGCAGCGATAGCGTCCATACGCAGTATTTT
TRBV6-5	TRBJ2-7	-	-	CASSSRRDSYEQYF	TGTGCCAGCAGTTCACGGCGGGACTCCTACGAGCAGTACTTC
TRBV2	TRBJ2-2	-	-	CASSDQAEADTGELFF	TGTGCCAGCAGTGATCAAGCGGAGGCGGACACCGGGGAGCTGTTTTTT
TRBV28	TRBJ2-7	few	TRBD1	CASSLGQGYEQYF	TGTGCCAGCAGTCTTGGACAGGGTTACGAGCAGTACTTC
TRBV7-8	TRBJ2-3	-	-	CASSLVGGRGLTDTQYF	TGTGCCAGCAGCTTAGTTGGGGGGAGGGGGCTCACAGATACGCAGTATTTT
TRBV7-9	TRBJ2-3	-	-	CASSSGADTQYF	TGTGCCAGCAGCTCTGGGGCAGATACGCAGTATTTT
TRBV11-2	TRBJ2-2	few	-	CASSLARRTGELFF	TGTGCCAGCAGCTTAGCCCGGAGGACCGGGGAGCTGTTTTTT
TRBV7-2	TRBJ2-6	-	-	CASSLLLRQSRANVLTF	TGTGCCAGCAGCCTCTTGTTACGACAAAGTCGGGCCAACGTCCTGACTTTC
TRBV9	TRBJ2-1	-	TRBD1	CASSVSPGGPRPPEQFF	TGTGCCAGCAGCGTCTCCCCAGGGGGCCCTCGGCCACCTGAGCAGTTCTTC
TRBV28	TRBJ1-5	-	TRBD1	CASSSEQGALNQPQHF	TGTGCCAGCAGTTCCGAACAGGGGGCTCTCAATCAGCCCCAGCATTTT
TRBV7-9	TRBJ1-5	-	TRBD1	CASSPRTGTQPQHF	TGTGCCAGCAGCCCCCGGACAGGGACTCAGCCCCAGCATTTT
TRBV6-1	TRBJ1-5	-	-	CASSVDTDNYQPQHF	TGTGCCAGCAGCGTAGACACCGACAACTATCAGCCCCAGCATTTT
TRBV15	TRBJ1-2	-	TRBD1	CATSTTTTGYGYTF	TGTGCCACCAGTACAACAACGACAGGGTATGGCTACACCTTC
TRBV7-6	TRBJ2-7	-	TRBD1	CASSLGQYLREQYF	TGTGCCAGCAGCTTGGGACAGTACCTTCGTGAGCAGTACTTC
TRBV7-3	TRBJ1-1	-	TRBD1	CASRVTGVTSNTEAFF	TGTGCCAGCCGGGTGACAGGGGTGACGTCCAACACTGAAGCTTTCTTT
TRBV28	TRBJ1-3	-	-	CASSLWGGQSGNTIYF	TGTGCCAGCAGTTTGTGGGGGGGCCAGTCTGGAAACACCATATATTTT
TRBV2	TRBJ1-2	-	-	CASSATVEGFNYGYTF	TGTGCCAGCAGTGCTACGGTCGAGGGTTTTAACTATGGCTACACCTTC
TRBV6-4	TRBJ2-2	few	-	CASSDRNTGELFF	TGTGCCAGCAGTGACAGGAACACCGGGGAGCTGTTTTTT
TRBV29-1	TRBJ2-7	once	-	CSVGTRGISYEQYF	TGCAGCGTTGGAACACGGGGGATTAGTTACGAGCAGTACTTC
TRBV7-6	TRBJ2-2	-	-	CASSLSGGVSTGELFF	TGTGCCAGCAGCCTCTCGGGCGGGGTTAGCACCGGGGAGCTGTTTTTT
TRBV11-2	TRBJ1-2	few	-	CASSLAGAYGYTF	TGTGCCAGCAGCTTGGCCGGCGCATATGGCTACACCTTC
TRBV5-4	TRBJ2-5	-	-	CASSLDQETQYF	TGTGCCAGCAGCTTGGACCAAGAGACCCAGTACTTC
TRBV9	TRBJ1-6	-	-	CASSVEGRVDSPLHF	TGTGCCAGCAGCGTAGAAGGCAGGGTCGATTCACCCCTCCACTTT
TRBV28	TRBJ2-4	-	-	CASSSGTPDVGIQYF	TGTGCCAGCAGTTCCGGGACCCCTGATGTGGGCATTCAGTACTTC